These T cell receptor beta chains were read from a single sample in a study of T cells in Graves' hyperthyroidism and ophthalmopathy. Each CDR3 protein is one row after TCRdb ran MiXCR on the multiplex PCR reads. The sample has fewer than 650,000 distinct CDR3 sequences, approximately 15% seen once. The sequenced material came from blood. The receptors were gathered from a woman under 30 with Graves' ophthalmopathy. Each CDR3 is given with its conserved first and last residue. Each record gives: V gene, D gene, CDR3 length, clone size, J gene, CDR3 DNA, CDR3 protein. The D gene is left open where the match is weak. Not all rows give a size; the values are once, few, many and, for expanded clones, a class.

>TRBV20-1|TRBD2|15|-|TRBJ2-5
TGCAGTGCTAGTCCGGCTAGCGGGAGTGCGGAGACCCAGTACTTC
CSASPASGSAETQYF
>TRBV11-2|-|13|many|TRBJ1-1
TGTGCCAGCGTTACTCACCCGAACACTGAAGCTTTCTTT
CASVTHPNTEAFF
>TRBV2|-|16|many|TRBJ2-4
TGTGCCAGCAGAGCGGTGACAGGACTAGCCAAAAACATTCAGTACTTC
CASRAVTGLAKNIQYF
>TRBV20-1|-|14|-|TRBJ2-1
TGCAGTGCTAGTTCGCTAGCGGAAGGGGGTGAGCAGTTCTTC
CSASSLAEGGEQFF
>TRBV9|-|16|few|TRBJ2-5
TGTGCCAGCAGCGTAGGGGAAGGGTTGTACCAAGAGACCCAGTACTTC
CASSVGEGLYQETQYF
>TRBV10-3|-|15|-|TRBJ2-1
TGTGCCATCAGTGAGTCGTCAGGGAAGGTCAATGAGCAGTTCTTC
CAISESSGKVNEQFF
>TRBV6-2/TRBV6-3|TRBD2|17|many|TRBJ2-7
TGTGCCAGCAGTTACTCGCTCCGCGGGAGGGAGGTTTACGAGCAGTACTTC
CASSYSLRGREVYEQYF
>TRBV29-1|TRBD1|12|many|TRBJ2-7
TGCAGCGTCTCTGGGACAGACTACGAGCAGTACTTC
CSVSGTDYEQYF
>TRBV29-1|-|14|-|TRBJ1-5
TGCAGCGTTGAAGACCAGGATAGCAATCAGCCCCAGCATTTT
CSVEDQDSNQPQHF
>TRBV12-3/TRBV12-4|TRBD2|14|many|TRBJ2-1
TGTGCCAGCATTCTAGCGGGAGCTTCTAATGAGCAGTTCTTC
CASILAGASNEQFF
>TRBV18|-|11|many|TRBJ2-1
TGTGCCAGCTCACCTAGAGAGGAGCAGTTCTTC
CASSPREEQFF
>TRBV6-2/TRBV6-3|-|16|-|TRBJ1-1
TGTGCCAGCAGTTACTCGGCCAGGTGGCCCTACACTGAAGCTTTCTTT
CASSYSARWPYTEAFF
>TRBV27|TRBD1|14|few|TRBJ1-1
TGTGCCAGCAGTCTATGGACAGGGGGCGATGAAGCTTTCTTT
CASSLWTGGDEAFF
>TRBV11-2|-|17|many|TRBJ2-1
TGTGCCAGCAGCGGAAGATTAGGAGGATTCTCCTACAATGAGCAGTTCTTC
CASSGRLGGFSYNEQFF
>TRBV2|TRBD2|16|many|TRBJ2-1
TGTGCCAGCAGATATAGCGGGAAAAGCTCCTACAATGAGCAGTTCTTC
CASRYSGKSSYNEQFF
>TRBV24-1|TRBD1|15|many|TRBJ2-5
TGTGCCACCAGTGATGCAGGGGGCTCAGGGGAGACCCAGTACTTC
CATSDAGGSGETQYF
>TRBV3-1|-|14|-|TRBJ1-6
TGTGCCAGCAGCCAGGTCTCCTATAATTCACCCCTCCACTTT
CASSQVSYNSPLHF
>TRBV12-3/TRBV12-4|-|12|many|TRBJ2-7
TGTGCCAGCAGTTTAGGCTGGAACGAGCAGTACTTC
CASSLGWNEQYF
>TRBV5-5|TRBD1|15|-|TRBJ2-7
TGTGCCAGCAGCTTGGACGGGACAGACGCCTACGAGCAGTACTTC
CASSLDGTDAYEQYF
>TRBV6-1|-|13|-|TRBJ1-1
TGTGCCAGCGTGTCCGATAGACACACTGGAGCTTTCTTT
CASVSDRHTGAFF
>TRBV9|TRBD2|16|many|TRBJ2-1
TGTGCCAGCAGCCCACGCGGTAGCGGGAGTGGGGATGAGCAGTTCTTC
CASSPRGSGSGDEQFF
>TRBV5-1|-|14|many|TRBJ1-1
TGCGCCAGCAGCTTTAGGAGGATGAACACTGAAGCTTTCTTT
CASSFRRMNTEAFF
>TRBV18|-|14|-|TRBJ1-2
TGTGCCAGCTCACGGGACGATGACAACTATGGCTACACCTTC
CASSRDDDNYGYTF
>TRBV2|TRBD1|13|many|TRBJ1-4
TGTGCCAGCAGGGGGGGACAGGACGAAAAACTGTTTTTT
CASRGGQDEKLFF
>TRBV24-1|-|15|few|TRBJ2-1
TGTGCCACCAGTGATTTTCGGAGGGCCGGGAATGAGCAGTTCTTC
CATSDFRRAGNEQFF
>TRBV29-1|TRBD1|15|-|TRBJ2-7
TGCAGCGTTGCACCGTCGGACAGGGGTTACTACGAGCAGTACTTC
CSVAPSDRGYYEQYF
>TRBV5-1|TRBD1|14|-|TRBJ1-4
TGCGCCAGCAGCTATACAGGGGGAATTGAAAAACTGTTTTTT
CASSYTGGIEKLFF
>TRBV14|-|15|many|TRBJ2-5
TGTGCCAGCAAGCAAGGGGCGGCACCGCAAGAGACCCAGTACTTC
CASKQGAAPQETQYF
>TRBV3-1|TRBD2|19|-|TRBJ2-3
TGTGCCAGCAGCCAAGGGGCCTCTAGCGGGAGGGCCTTCACAGATACGCAGTATTTT
CASSQGASSGRAFTDTQYF
>TRBV13|-|15|few|TRBJ2-1
TGTGCCAGCAGCTTAGAGGGGGGACCCCGCAATGAGCAGTTCTTC
CASSLEGGPRNEQFF
>TRBV28|TRBD2|15|once|TRBJ2-1
TGTGCCAGCAGCTCGGCTAGCGGGAGTCTCAATGAGCAGTTCTTC
CASSSASGSLNEQFF
>TRBV19|-|13|-|TRBJ2-4
TGTGCCAGTAGTGAGGAGTCCAAAAACATTCAGTACTTC
CASSEESKNIQYF
>TRBV20-1|TRBD2|15|many|TRBJ2-3
TGCAGTGCTAGAGATCGGGAGGGCCTAACAGATACGCAGTATTTT
CSARDREGLTDTQYF
>TRBV18|-|14|few|TRBJ2-7
TGTGCCAGCTCACCCCCCAAAAACGGGGTCGAGCAGTACTTC
CASSPPKNGVEQYF
>TRBV12-3/TRBV12-4|-|14|many|TRBJ2-1
TGTGCCAGCAGCCCTGCCCTGCGATACAATGAGCAGTTCTTC
CASSPALRYNEQFF
>TRBV7-9|-|14|few|TRBJ2-3
TGTGCCAACAGCCGTCGGGGAAGCACAGATACGCAGTATTTT
CANSRRGSTDTQYF